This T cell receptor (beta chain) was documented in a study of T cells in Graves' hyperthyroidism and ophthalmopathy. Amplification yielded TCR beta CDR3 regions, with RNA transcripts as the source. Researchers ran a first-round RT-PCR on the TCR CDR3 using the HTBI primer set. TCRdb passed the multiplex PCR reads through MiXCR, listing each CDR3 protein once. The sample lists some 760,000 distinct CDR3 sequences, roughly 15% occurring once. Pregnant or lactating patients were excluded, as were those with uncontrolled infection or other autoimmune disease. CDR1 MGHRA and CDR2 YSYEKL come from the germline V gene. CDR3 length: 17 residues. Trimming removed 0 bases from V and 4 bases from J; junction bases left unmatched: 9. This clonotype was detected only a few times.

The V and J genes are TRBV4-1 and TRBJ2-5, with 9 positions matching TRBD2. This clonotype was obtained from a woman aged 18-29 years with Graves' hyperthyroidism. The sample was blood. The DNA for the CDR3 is TGCGCCAGCAGCCAAGATCGGGGCGGGAGGGCCCGAGAGACCCAGTACTTC. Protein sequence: CASSQDRGGRARETQYF.